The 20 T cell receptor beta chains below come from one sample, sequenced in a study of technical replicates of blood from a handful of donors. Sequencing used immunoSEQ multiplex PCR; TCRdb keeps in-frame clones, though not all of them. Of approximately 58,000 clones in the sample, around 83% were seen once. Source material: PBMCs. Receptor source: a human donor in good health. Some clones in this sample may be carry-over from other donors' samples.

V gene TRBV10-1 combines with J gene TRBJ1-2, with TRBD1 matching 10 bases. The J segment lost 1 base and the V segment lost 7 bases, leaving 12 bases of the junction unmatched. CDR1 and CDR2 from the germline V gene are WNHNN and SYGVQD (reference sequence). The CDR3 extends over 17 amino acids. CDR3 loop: CASKDRGSGLDNYGYTF. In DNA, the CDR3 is TGCGCCAGCAAGGACAGGGGGAGCGGGCTGGATAACTATGGCTACACCTTC.

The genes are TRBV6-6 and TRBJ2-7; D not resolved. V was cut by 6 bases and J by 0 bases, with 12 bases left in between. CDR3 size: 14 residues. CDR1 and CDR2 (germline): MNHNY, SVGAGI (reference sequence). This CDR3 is CASSSPYSSYEQYF. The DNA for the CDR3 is TGTGCCAGCAGCTCACCTTACAGCTCCTACGAGCAGTACTTC.

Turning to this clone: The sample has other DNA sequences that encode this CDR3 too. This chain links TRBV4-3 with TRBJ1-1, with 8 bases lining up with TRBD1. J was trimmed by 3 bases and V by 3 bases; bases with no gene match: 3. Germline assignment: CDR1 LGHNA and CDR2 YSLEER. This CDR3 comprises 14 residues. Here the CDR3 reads CASSQETGDTEAFF. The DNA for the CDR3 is TGCGCCAGCAGCCAGGAGACAGGGGACACTGAAGCTTTCTTT.

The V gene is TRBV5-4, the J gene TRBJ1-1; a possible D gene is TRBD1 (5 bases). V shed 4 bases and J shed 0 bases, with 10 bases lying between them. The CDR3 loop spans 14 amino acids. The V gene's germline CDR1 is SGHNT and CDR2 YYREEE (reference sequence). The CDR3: CASSLSTVNTEAFF. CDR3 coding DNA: TGTGCCAGCAGCCTCTCGACAGTGAACACTGAAGCTTTCTTT.

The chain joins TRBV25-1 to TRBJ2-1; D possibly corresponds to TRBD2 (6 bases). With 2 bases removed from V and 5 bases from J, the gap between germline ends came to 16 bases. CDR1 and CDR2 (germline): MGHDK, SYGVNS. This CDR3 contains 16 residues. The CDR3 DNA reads TGTGCCAGCAGTGAACAAAGGCGCGGGGCAAACAATGAGCAGTTCTTC. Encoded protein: CASSEQRRGANNEQFF.

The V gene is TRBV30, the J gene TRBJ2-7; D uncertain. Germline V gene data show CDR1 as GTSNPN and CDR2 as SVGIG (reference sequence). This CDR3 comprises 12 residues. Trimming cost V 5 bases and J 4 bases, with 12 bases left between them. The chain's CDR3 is CAWDRGRYEQYF. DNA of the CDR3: TGTGCCTGGGATCGCGGCCGGTACGAGCAGTACTTC.

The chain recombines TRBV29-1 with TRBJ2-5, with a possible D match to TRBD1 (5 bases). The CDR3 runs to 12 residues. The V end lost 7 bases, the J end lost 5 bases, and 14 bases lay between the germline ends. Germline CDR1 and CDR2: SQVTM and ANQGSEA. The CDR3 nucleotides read TGCAGCGCCCTGGACCAGGGTGAGACCCAGTACTTC. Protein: CSALDQGETQYF. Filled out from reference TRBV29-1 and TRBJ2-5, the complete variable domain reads SAVISQKPSRDICQRGTSLTIQCQVDSQVTMMFWYRQQPGQSLTLIATANQGSEATYESGFVIDKFPISRPNLTFSTLTVSNMSPEDSSIYLCSALDQGETQYFGPGTRLLVL.

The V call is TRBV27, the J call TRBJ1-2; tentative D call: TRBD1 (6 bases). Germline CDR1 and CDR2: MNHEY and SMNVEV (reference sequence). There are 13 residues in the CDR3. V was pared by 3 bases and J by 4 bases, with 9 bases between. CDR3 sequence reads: CASSFGGPYGYTF. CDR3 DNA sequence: TGTGCCAGCAGTTTCGGGGGGCCCTATGGCTACACCTTC.

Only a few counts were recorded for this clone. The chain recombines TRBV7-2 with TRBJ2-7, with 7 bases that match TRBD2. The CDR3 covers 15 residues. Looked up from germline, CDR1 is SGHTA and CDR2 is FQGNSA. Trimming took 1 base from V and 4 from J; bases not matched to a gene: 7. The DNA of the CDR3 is TGTGCCAGCAGCTTAGAGGCGGGAGAGGTATACGAGCAGTACTTC. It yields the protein CASSLEAGEVYEQYF.

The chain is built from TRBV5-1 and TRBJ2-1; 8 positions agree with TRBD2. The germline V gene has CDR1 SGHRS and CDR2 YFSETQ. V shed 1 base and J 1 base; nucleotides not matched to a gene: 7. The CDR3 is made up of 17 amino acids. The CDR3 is CASSLLPTSGSYNEQFF. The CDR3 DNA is TGCGCCAGCAGCTTGCTTCCAACTAGCGGTTCCTACAATGAGCAGTTCTTC.

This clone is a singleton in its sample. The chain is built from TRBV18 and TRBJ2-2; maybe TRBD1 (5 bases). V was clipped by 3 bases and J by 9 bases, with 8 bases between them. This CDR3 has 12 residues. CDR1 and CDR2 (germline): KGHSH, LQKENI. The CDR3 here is CASSPQGRELFF. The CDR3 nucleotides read TGTGCCAGCTCACCCCAGGGCAGGGAGCTGTTTTTT. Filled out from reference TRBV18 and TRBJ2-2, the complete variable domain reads NAGVMQNPRHLVRRRGQEARLRCSPMKGHSHVYWYRQLPEEGLKFMVYLQKENIIDESGMPKERFSAEFPKEGPSILRIQQVVRGDSAAYFCASSPQGRELFFGEGSRLTVL.

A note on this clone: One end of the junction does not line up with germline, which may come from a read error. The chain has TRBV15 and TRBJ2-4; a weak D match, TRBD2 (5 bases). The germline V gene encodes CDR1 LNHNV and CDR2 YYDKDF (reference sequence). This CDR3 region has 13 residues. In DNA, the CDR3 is TGTGCCATCAGCAAGGCCCAGAGGGACATTCAGTACTTC. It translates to CAISKAQRDIQYF.

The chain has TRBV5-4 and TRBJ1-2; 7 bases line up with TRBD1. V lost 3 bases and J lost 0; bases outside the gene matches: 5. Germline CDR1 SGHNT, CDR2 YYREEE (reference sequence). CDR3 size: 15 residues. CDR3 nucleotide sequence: TGTGCCAGCAGCTCTGGGGGACAGACTAACTATGGCTACACCTTC. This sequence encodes CASSSGGQTNYGYTF.

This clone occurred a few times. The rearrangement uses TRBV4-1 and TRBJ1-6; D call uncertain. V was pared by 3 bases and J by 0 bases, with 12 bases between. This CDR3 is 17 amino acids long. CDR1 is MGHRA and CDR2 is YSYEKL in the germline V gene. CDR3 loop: CASSHPAASSYNSPLHF. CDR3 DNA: TGCGCCAGCAGCCATCCGGCGGCGAGCTCCTATAATTCACCCCTCCACTTT.

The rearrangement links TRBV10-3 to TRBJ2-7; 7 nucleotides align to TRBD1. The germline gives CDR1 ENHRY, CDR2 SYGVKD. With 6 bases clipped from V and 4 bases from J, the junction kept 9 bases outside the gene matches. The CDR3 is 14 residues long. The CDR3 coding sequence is TGTGCCATCAGCCCGGGAAGGGGGCAGTACGAGCAGTACTTC. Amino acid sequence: CAISPGRGQYEQYF.

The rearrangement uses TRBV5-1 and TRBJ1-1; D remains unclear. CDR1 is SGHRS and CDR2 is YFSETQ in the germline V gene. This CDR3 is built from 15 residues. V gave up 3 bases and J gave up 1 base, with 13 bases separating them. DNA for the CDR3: TGCGCCAGCAGCTATATGACACAATCGAACACTGAAGCTTTCTTT. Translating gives CASSYMTQSNTEAFF.

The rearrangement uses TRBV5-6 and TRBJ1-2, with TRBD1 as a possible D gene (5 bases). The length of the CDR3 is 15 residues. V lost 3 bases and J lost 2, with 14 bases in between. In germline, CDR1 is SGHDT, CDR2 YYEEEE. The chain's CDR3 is CASSSVGAGNYGYTF. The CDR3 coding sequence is TGTGCCAGCAGCTCGGTTGGGGCAGGGAACTATGGCTACACCTTC.

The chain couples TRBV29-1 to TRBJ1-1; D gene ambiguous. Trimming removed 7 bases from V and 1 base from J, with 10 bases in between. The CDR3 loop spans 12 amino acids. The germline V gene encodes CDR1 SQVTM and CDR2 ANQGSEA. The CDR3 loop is CSAGKRNTEAFF. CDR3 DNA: TGCAGCGCCGGGAAAAGGAACACTGAAGCTTTCTTT. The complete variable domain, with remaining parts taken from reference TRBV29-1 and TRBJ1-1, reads SAVISQKPSRDICQRGTSLTIQCQVDSQVTMMFWYRQQPGQSLTLIATANQGSEATYESGFVIDKFPISRPNLTFSTLTVSNMSPEDSSIYLCSAGKRNTEAFFGQGTRLTVV.

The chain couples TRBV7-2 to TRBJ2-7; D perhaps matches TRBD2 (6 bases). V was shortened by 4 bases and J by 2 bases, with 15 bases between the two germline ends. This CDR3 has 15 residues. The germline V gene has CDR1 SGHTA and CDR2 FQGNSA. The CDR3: CASSSRTTLTYEQYF. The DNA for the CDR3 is TGTGCCAGCAGCTCCCGGACTACTCTCACCTACGAGCAGTACTTC. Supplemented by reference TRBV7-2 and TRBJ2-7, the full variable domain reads GAGVSQSPSNKVTEKGKDVELRCDPISGHTALYWYRQSLGQGLEFLIYFQGNSAPDKSGLPSDRFSAERTGGSVSTLTIQRTQQEDSAVYLCASSSRTTLTYEQYFGPGTRLTVT.

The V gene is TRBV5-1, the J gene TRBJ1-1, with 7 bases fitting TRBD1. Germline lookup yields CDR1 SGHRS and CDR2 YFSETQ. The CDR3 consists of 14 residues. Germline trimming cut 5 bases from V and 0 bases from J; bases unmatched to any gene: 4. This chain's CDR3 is CASRQGTMNTEAFF. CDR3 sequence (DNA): TGCGCCAGCAGACAGGGGACCATGAACACTGAAGCTTTCTTT.